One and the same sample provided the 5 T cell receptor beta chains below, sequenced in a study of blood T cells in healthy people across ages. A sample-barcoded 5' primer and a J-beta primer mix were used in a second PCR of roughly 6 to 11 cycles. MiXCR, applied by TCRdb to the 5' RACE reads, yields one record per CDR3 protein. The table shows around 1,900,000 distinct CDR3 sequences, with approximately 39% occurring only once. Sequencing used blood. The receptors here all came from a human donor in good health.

CDR3 residues: CASSESAGGQYNEQFF. In nucleotides, the CDR3 is TGTGCCAGCAGTGAATCGGCGGGGGGCCAATACAATGAGCAGTTCTTC. The V gene is TRBV6-1, the J gene TRBJ2-1; 8 bases agree with TRBD2. Losses at the gene ends were 2 bases for V and 4 bases for J; bases not matched to a gene: 7. The CDR3 contains 16 residues. The germline V gene has CDR1 MNHNS and CDR2 SASEGT.

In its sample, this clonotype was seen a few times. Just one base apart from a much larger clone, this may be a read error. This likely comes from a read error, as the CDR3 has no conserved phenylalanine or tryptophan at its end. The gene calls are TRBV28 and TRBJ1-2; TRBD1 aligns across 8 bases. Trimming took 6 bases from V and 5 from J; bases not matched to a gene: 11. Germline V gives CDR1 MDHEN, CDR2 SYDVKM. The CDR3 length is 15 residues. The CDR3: CASSSTGVLLYGYTL. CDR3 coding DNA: TGTGCCAGCAGCTCGACAGGGGTACTCCTTTATGGCTACACCTTA.

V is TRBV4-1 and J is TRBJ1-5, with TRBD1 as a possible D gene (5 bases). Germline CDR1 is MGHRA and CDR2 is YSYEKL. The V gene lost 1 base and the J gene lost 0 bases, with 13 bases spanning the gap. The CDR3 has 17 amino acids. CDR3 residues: CASSQVWDGGSNQPQHF. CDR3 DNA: TGCGCCAGCAGCCAAGTTTGGGATGGGGGTAGCAATCAGCCCCAGCATTTT.

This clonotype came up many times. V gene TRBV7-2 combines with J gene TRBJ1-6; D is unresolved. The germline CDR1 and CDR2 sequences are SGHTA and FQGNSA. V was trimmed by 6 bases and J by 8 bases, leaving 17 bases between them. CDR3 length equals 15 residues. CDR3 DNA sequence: TGTGCCAGCAGTTTTCAGACGGGAGGAGATTCACCCCTCCACTTT. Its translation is CASSFQTGGDSPLHF.

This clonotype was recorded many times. CDR3 amino acids: CASSQDGGVLTF. The CDR3 coding sequence is TGCGCCAGCAGCCAAGATGGTGGCGTCCTGACTTTC. The V and J genes are TRBV4-1 and TRBJ2-6, with no clear D. Trimming stripped 0 bases from V and 12 bases from J, with 6 bases between. The CDR3 length is 12 residues. Germline V gene data show CDR1 as MGHRA and CDR2 as YSYEKL.